This is a list of T cell receptor beta chains from one sample in a study of blood T cell repertoires in COVID-19. Libraries were prepared by immunoSEQ multiplex PCR; TCRdb keeps only in-frame clonotypes and omits some of them. This table holds some 80,000 clones, about 78% found once. Sequenced input: peripheral blood. These receptors were taken from a man in his 60s with COVID-19, enrolled during active disease. CDR3s include the opening cysteine and the closing phenylalanine or tryptophan. The D gene is left open where the match is weak. Size is omitted from some rows. Given values are once, few, many or a class for expanded clones.

j_gene | v_gene | abundance | d_gene | CDR3nt | CDR3aa
TRBJ2-2 | TRBV29-1 | NA | TRBD1 | TGCAGCGTTGACCGGGACAGGGACGGCGGGGAGCTGTTTTTT | CSVDRDRDGGELFF
TRBJ2-4 | TRBV13 | NA | TRBD2 | TGTGCCAGCAGCTTAGCGACTAGCGGCATGGACATTCAGTACTTC | CASSLATSGMDIQYF
TRBJ1-4 | TRBV6-6 | NA | NA | TGTGCCAGCAGATCCGGGGGGTTGGATGAAAAACTGTTTTTT | CASRSGGLDEKLFF
TRBJ1-4 | TRBV7-2 | NA | NA | TGTGCCAGCAGCTCCAGGGAAGGGGAAAAACTGTTTTTT | CASSSREGEKLFF
TRBJ2-6 | TRBV19 | NA | NA | TGTGCCAGTAGGTACTCTGGGGCCAACGTCCTGACTTTC | CASRYSGANVLTF
TRBJ1-6 | TRBV19 | few | NA | TGTGCCAGTAGTACGTTCGGGGTAGTTAATTCACCCCTCCACTTT | CASSTFGVVNSPLHF
TRBJ2-1 | TRBV5-6 | once | TRBD1 | TGTGCCAGCAGCCTCCGGGACAGACCCCAGTTGAGGCAGTTCTTC | CASSLRDRPQLRQFF
TRBJ1-5 | TRBV2 | NA | NA | TGTGCCAGCAGTGAAGCGTTAGCCCGGGGGGGGCCCCAGCATTTT | CASSEALARGGPQHF
TRBJ2-3 | TRBV4-3 | NA | NA | TGCGCCAGCAGCCAAGAGTGGACAAACACAGATACGCAGTATTTT | CASSQEWTNTDTQYF
TRBJ1-2 | TRBV19 | NA | NA | TGTGCCAGTAGTATAGATCTCCCCGGGAGCAGAAACTATGGCTACACCTTC | CASSIDLPGSRNYGYTF
TRBJ2-1 | TRBV19 | few | NA | TGTGCCAGTAGGACAGGATACAATGAGCAGTTCTTC | CASRTGYNEQFF
TRBJ2-1 | TRBV19 | NA | TRBD2 | TGTGCCAGTAGACTGACCCCGGGACTAAGGAATGAGCAGTTCTTC | CASRLTPGLRNEQFF
TRBJ1-2 | TRBV19 | NA | NA | TGTGCCAGTAGTATGGCCGACTATGGCTACACCTTC | CASSMADYGYTF
TRBJ1-5 | TRBV6-6 | NA | NA | TGTGCCAGCACACCAGGACAGATTAGCAATCAGCCCCAGCATTTT | CASTPGQISNQPQHF
TRBJ1-6 | TRBV11-2 | NA | NA | TGTGCCAGCAGCTTAGTTCAGGGTTCCTATTCACCCCTCCACTTT | CASSLVQGSYSPLHF
TRBJ1-5 | TRBV7-9 | few | NA | TGTGCCAGCAGCTTTGAAGAGAGCAATCAGCCCCAGCATTTT | CASSFEESNQPQHF
TRBJ2-3 | TRBV7-3 | NA | NA | TGTGCCAGCAGCTTACGTTCACAGGGTACAGATACGCAGTATTTT | CASSLRSQGTDTQYF
TRBJ1-6 | TRBV9 | once | NA | TGTGCCAGCGCCCGGGACACGCATAATTCACCCCTCCACTTT | CASARDTHNSPLHF
TRBJ2-5 | TRBV5-1 | NA | NA | TGCGCCAGCAGCTTGGTGGGTAGCGGACAAGAGACCCAGTACTTC | CASSLVGSGQETQYF
TRBJ2-5 | TRBV5-1 | NA | NA | TGCGCCAGCAGCCTCCCTCAGGTGGTGGCAGGGGAGACCCAGTACTTC | CASSLPQVVAGETQYF
TRBJ2-5 | TRBV2 | NA | TRBD1 | TGTGCCAGCAGTCGCAGGGGGCAAGAGACCCAGTACTTC | CASSRRGQETQYF
TRBJ1-2 | TRBV2 | NA | NA | TGTGCCAGCGGAGGGGATATCTATGGCTACACCTTC | CASGGDIYGYTF
TRBJ2-2 | TRBV9 | once | NA | TGTGCCAGCAGCGGCGGAACCCCCCACACCGGGGAGCTGTTTTTT | CASSGGTPHTGELFF
TRBJ2-3 | TRBV5-1 | NA | NA | TGCGCCAGCAGGGTTGGAGGCGGGGGCGATACGCAGTATTTT | CASRVGGGGDTQYF
TRBJ1-2 | TRBV7-8 | NA | NA | TGTGCCAGCACCCCCCCCTCTAACTATGGCTACACCTTC | CASTPPSNYGYTF
TRBJ2-7 | TRBV6-5 | NA | TRBD2 | TGTGCCAGCACCAGACTAGCGGTTGACTCCTACGAGCAGTACTTC | CASTRLAVDSYEQYF
TRBJ2-2 | TRBV10-3 | NA | TRBD2 | TGTGCCATCACCGGGGGACTAGCGGGATCCACCGGGGAGCTGTTTTTT | CAITGGLAGSTGELFF
TRBJ2-7 | TRBV4-1 | NA | TRBD1 | TGCGCCAGCAGCCAAGATAGGACAGGGGCCCGGGAGCAGTACTTC | CASSQDRTGAREQYF
TRBJ1-5 | TRBV12-3/TRBV12-4 | NA | TRBD1 | TGTGCCAGCATCGCCAGGGGGGTTCAGCCCCAGCATTTT | CASIARGVQPQHF
TRBJ2-3 | TRBV3-1/TRBV3-2 | NA | NA | TGTGCCAGCAGCCAAGATGACTCATGGGGCCCAGATACGCAGTATTTT | CASSQDDSWGPDTQYF
TRBJ2-5 | TRBV12-3/TRBV12-4 | NA | NA | TGTGCCAGCAGTTTGGAGGGCCGGGAGACCCAGTACTTC | CASSLEGRETQYF
TRBJ1-2 | TRBV5-6 | NA | NA | TGTGCCAGCAGCCCTGGAGGTGGGATTAACTATGGCTACACCTTC | CASSPGGGINYGYTF
TRBJ2-7 | TRBV6-6 | NA | NA | TGTGCCAGCGAAGGGAGCTACGAGCAGTACTTC | CASEGSYEQYF
TRBJ1-1 | TRBV12-5 | NA | TRBD1 | TGTGCTAGTGACCCGGGACAGGGAGCCACTGAAGCTTTCTTT | CASDPGQGATEAFF
TRBJ2-1 | TRBV27 | NA | TRBD2 | TGTGCCAGCAGGGGAAGCGGGGGGAGCTCCTACAATGAGCAGTTCTTC | CASRGSGGSSYNEQFF
TRBJ1-6 | TRBV12-5 | many | TRBD1 | TGTGCTAGTGGTTCGCCGCGACAGGGTTGGAATTCACCCCTCCACTTT | CASGSPRQGWNSPLHF
TRBJ2-1 | TRBV9 | NA | NA | TGTGCCAGCAGCGTCTCCTCCGGGGCCTACAATGAGCAGTTCTTC | CASSVSSGAYNEQFF
TRBJ2-7 | TRBV4-1 | few | TRBD2 | TGCGCCAGCAGCCAAGATGGAGCCGGGAGGGCCTACGAGCAGTACTTC | CASSQDGAGRAYEQYF
TRBJ1-2 | TRBV6-7 | NA | TRBD1 | TGTGCCAGCAGGGGACAGGGTGGAACTTGCTACACCTTC | CASRGQGGTCYTF
TRBJ2-2 | TRBV24-1 | NA | TRBD2 | TGTGCCACCAGTGATCGGGGGGGACCGGATACACATTCCCGCACCGGGGAGCTGTTTTTT | CATSDRGGPDTHSRTGELFF
TRBJ2-2 | TRBV19 | NA | TRBD1 | TGTGCCAGTAGTATTAGGTTCGGGACAGAGGGCGGGGAGCTGTTTTTT | CASSIRFGTEGGELFF
TRBJ1-1 | TRBV4-3 | NA | NA | TGCGCCAGCAGCCCAGGGGAGACGGGCGGGAACACTGAAGCTTTCTTT | CASSPGETGGNTEAFF
TRBJ2-2 | TRBV7-9 | few | NA | TGTGCCAGCAGCTTGACCGACAGGTCCGGAGGGGAGCTGTTTTTT | CASSLTDRSGGELFF
TRBJ2-1 | TRBV7-3 | NA | NA | TGTGCCAGCAGCCCCGCGGGGCATGAGCAGTTCTTC | CASSPAGHEQFF
TRBJ1-2 | TRBV5-4 | NA | TRBD1 | TGTGCCAGCAGCCCTCCGCCCGAGACAGGGAACTATGGCTACACCTTC | CASSPPPETGNYGYTF
TRBJ1-1 | TRBV27 | once | TRBD1 | TGTGCCAGCAGTTCCGGACAGGTCGACACTGAAGCTTTCTTT | CASSSGQVDTEAFF
TRBJ1-5 | TRBV19 | few | NA | TGTGCCAGTAGTATCCACCCCGAAGCCTATAGCAATCAGCCCCAGCATTTT | CASSIHPEAYSNQPQHF
TRBJ2-7 | TRBV6-2/TRBV6-3 | NA | NA | TGTGCCAGCAGTTACTCCTCGGTCTACGAGCAGTACTTC | CASSYSSVYEQYF
TRBJ1-4 | TRBV5-8 | few | NA | TGTGCCAGCAGCCTCCTGCGGAATGAAAAACTGTTTTTT | CASSLLRNEKLFF
TRBJ1-5 | TRBV6-5 | NA | TRBD1 | TGTGCCAGCAGTCCCAGGACAGGGGGTCGTCAGCCCCAGCATTTT | CASSPRTGGRQPQHF
TRBJ1-3 | TRBV19 | NA | NA | TGTGCCAGTAGTATGGACAGATCCTCTGGAAACACCATATATTTT | CASSMDRSSGNTIYF
TRBJ2-5 | TRBV7-3 | NA | NA | TGTGCCAGCAGCCGGGGGGCCGGGGAGACCCAGTACTTC | CASSRGAGETQYF
TRBJ2-7 | TRBV6-6 | few | NA | TGTGCCAGCAGTTACTCCAGGGGAGCCTACGAGCAGTACTTC | CASSYSRGAYEQYF
TRBJ2-7 | TRBV7-8 | few | TRBD1 | TGTGCCAGCAGCTTAGCACGACAGGGGGCGTTCTACGAGCAGTACTTC | CASSLARQGAFYEQYF
TRBJ2-1 | TRBV11-2 | NA | NA | TGTGCCAGCAGCTCCGGGACATCGAGTTACAATGAGCAGTTCTTC | CASSSGTSSYNEQFF